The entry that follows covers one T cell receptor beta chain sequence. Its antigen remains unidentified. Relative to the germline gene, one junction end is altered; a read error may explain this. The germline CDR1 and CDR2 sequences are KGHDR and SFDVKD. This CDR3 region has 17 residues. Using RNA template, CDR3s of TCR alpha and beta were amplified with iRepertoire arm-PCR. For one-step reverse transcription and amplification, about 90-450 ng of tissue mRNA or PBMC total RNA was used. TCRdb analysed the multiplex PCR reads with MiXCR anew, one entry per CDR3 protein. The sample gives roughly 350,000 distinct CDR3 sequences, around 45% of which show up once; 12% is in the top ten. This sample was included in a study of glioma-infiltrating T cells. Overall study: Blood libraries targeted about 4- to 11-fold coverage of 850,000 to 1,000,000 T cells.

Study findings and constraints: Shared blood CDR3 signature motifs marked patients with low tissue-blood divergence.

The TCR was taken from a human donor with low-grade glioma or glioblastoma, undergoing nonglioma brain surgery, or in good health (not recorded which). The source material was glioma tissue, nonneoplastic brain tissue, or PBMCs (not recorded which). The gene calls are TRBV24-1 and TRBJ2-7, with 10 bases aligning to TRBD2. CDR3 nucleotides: TGTGCCACCAGTTCCACACGGACTAGCGGAAACTCCTACAAGCAGTACTTC. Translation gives CATSSTRTSGNSYKQYF.